A selection of T cell receptor beta chains follows, all from one sample in a study of a mutant IDH1 vaccine in newly diagnosed glioma. Here immunoSEQ multiplex PCR was the method, and the copy in TCRdb shows in-frame clones only, minus some. The repertoire consists of approximately 100,000 clones, with about 90% occurring once and the leading ten covering under 0.7%. Source: PBMCs, taken from a glioma patient treated with radiotherapy, temozolomide or both. These receptor sequences come from a woman in her fifties or sixties with glioma. Both conserved end residues are part of each CDR3. D genes are given only for firm matches. Only part of the rows carry a size: once, few, many, or a class if the clone is expanded.

V	length	D	size	J	DNA	CDR3
TRBV9	14	-	-	TRBJ2-3	TGTGCCAGCAGCGTAGCTGCTAGCACAGATACGCAGTATTTT	CASSVAASTDTQYF
TRBV7-9	15	-	-	TRBJ1-3	TGTGCCAGCAGCTTAGTCAGGGCCTCTGGAAACACCATATATTTT	CASSLVRASGNTIYF
TRBV5-4	15	TRBD2	once	TRBJ2-2	TGTGCCAGCAGCCAATCTAGCGGGGGTACCGGGGAGCTGTTTTTT	CASSQSSGGTGELFF
TRBV14	13	TRBD1	once	TRBJ2-7	TGTGCCAGCAGCCGACAGGGCACCTACGAGCAGTACTTC	CASSRQGTYEQYF
TRBV10-3	14	-	-	TRBJ1-6	TGTGCCATCAGTGAGACAGGGAAGAATTCACCCCTCCACTTT	CAISETGKNSPLHF
TRBV28	14	-	-	TRBJ2-3	TGTGCCAGCCTAGAGTTTAGCGGCACAGATACGCAGTATTTT	CASLEFSGTDTQYF
TRBV30	13	-	-	TRBJ2-5	TGTGCCTGGAGTCTGAACAGGCAAGAGACCCAGTACTTC	CAWSLNRQETQYF
TRBV27	12	TRBD1	-	TRBJ2-7	TGTGCCAGCGGACAGGACTCCTACGAGCAGTACTTC	CASGQDSYEQYF
TRBV27	12	-	-	TRBJ1-1	TGTGCCAGCACCAGAGACGGAAGTGAAGCTTTCTTT	CASTRDGSEAFF
TRBV5-1	14	-	once	TRBJ1-2	TGCGCCAGCTCAGTTGGTCAGGGGACGTATGGCTACACCTTC	CASSVGQGTYGYTF
TRBV6-6	15	TRBD2	-	TRBJ2-7	TGTGCCAGCAGTTGGCTAGCGGATAGCTCCTACGAGCAGTACTTC	CASSWLADSSYEQYF
TRBV18	18	TRBD2	-	TRBJ2-1	TGTGCCAGCTCAGCACTCGATCTGAAAGGGGCCCTCGGGAGGGGTAAGTTCTTC	CASSALDLKGALGRGKFF
TRBV19	15	-	-	TRBJ2-2	TGTGCCAGTACCGTCCAGCGGGCGAACACCGGGGAGCTGTTTTTT	CASTVQRANTGELFF
TRBV28	12	TRBD1	-	TRBJ1-1	TGTGCCAGCCAGACAGGGTACACTGAAGCTTTCTTT	CASQTGYTEAFF
TRBV5-6	16	-	-	TRBJ2-7	TGTGCCAGCAGCTGGACTTTCCCGTATGGGATCTACGAGCAGTACTTC	CASSWTFPYGIYEQYF
TRBV6-5	14	TRBD1	-	TRBJ1-2	TGTGCCAGCAGTCTGAGGGGGCTGGACTATGGCTACACCTTC	CASSLRGLDYGYTF
TRBV6-1	13	TRBD1	-	TRBJ1-1	TGTGCCAGCATCAGGCCAGGGGGCACTGAAGCTTTCTTT	CASIRPGGTEAFF
TRBV28	15	TRBD1	-	TRBJ2-7	TGTGCCAGCAGTACCCTACAGGGGAGCTCCTACGAGCAGTACTTC	CASSTLQGSSYEQYF
TRBV28	15	-	-	TRBJ1-4	TGTGCCAGCAGGCCCGTAACAGAAAGTAATGAAAAACTGTTTTTT	CASRPVTESNEKLFF
TRBV5-1	14	-	once	TRBJ2-3	TGCGCCAGCAGCTTGGGAGTCCTTACAGATACGCAGTATTTT	CASSLGVLTDTQYF
TRBV30	12	-	-	TRBJ2-7	TGTGCCTGGAGTGTAATTAGCTACGAGCAGTACTTC	CAWSVISYEQYF
TRBV4-1	16	-	-	TRBJ2-2	TGCGCCAGCAGCCAAGCTGGGGGCCGAATGATCGGGGAGCTGTTTTTT	CASSQAGGRMIGELFF
TRBV9	13	-	-	TRBJ2-3	TGTGCCAGCAGCAGCCAGGGCACAGATACGCAGTATTTT	CASSSQGTDTQYF
TRBV19	15	-	-	TRBJ1-5	TGTGCCAGTAGTATGGGGTTTCGTGCCAATCAGCCCCAGCATTTT	CASSMGFRANQPQHF
TRBV9	14	TRBD1	-	TRBJ2-1	TGTGCCAGCAGTCCCGGGACAGCCTACAATGAGCAGTTCTTC	CASSPGTAYNEQFF
TRBV5-5	13	-	-	TRBJ1-2	TGTGCCAGCAGCTTCGGGGGGTACTATGGCTACACCTTC	CASSFGGYYGYTF
TRBV28	14	TRBD1	-	TRBJ2-1	TGTGCCAGCAGTTTATTGACAGGGTACAATGAGCAGTTCTTC	CASSLLTGYNEQFF
TRBV6-1	15	-	-	TRBJ2-7	TGTGCCAGCACCCCGGTTAGACTCGACCGGCACGAGCAGTACTTC	CASTPVRLDRHEQYF
TRBV5-5	15	-	-	TRBJ2-5	TGTGCCAGCAGCACGGGACGGAACTCTGCGGAGACCCAGTACTTC	CASSTGRNSAETQYF
TRBV29-1	14	TRBD2	-	TRBJ2-3	TGCAGCGTCGAGCGGGGGCTTAGCACAGATACGCAGTATTTT	CSVERGLSTDTQYF
TRBV2	14	-	-	TRBJ2-1	TGTGCCAGCATCGAGGACTCACTCTACAATGAGCAGTTCTTC	CASIEDSLYNEQFF
TRBV28	13	-	-	TRBJ2-3	TGTGCCAGCAGACAAGTCTTTGGCGATACGCAGTATTTT	CASRQVFGDTQYF
TRBV2	13	-	-	TRBJ2-4	TGTGCCAGCCGAGACGGGCTAAAAAACATTCAGTACTTC	CASRDGLKNIQYF
TRBV10-3	13	TRBD1	-	TRBJ2-1	TGTGCCATGGGACAGGGGGTGAACAATGAGCAGTTCTTC	CAMGQGVNNEQFF
TRBV11-2	12	-	-	TRBJ1-3	TGTGCCAGCAGCTTAGATGGAAACACCATATATTTT	CASSLDGNTIYF
TRBV29-1	11	-	-	TRBJ1-2	TGCAGCGTTGTGGGCAGCTATGGCTACACCTTC	CSVVGSYGYTF
TRBV19	15	TRBD2	-	TRBJ2-1	TGTGCCAGTTATTCGGGACTAGCGGGGTTCAATGAGCAGTTCTTC	CASYSGLAGFNEQFF
TRBV7-9	14	-	-	TRBJ1-4	TGTGCCAGCAGCTTAGCGGCAACTAATGAAAAACTGTTTTTT	CASSLAATNEKLFF
TRBV6-1	12	-	-	TRBJ2-7	TGTGCCAGCAAAGGTCCGACCTACGAGCAGTACTTC	CASKGPTYEQYF
TRBV27	14	-	-	TRBJ1-5	TGTGCCAGCAGTTTAAAGGGAGAGAATCAGCCCCAGCATTTT	CASSLKGENQPQHF
TRBV5-1	14	TRBD2	-	TRBJ2-5	TGCGCCAGCAGCCGGGACTACGCGGATAAGACCCAGTACTTC	CASSRDYADKTQYF
TRBV30	13	-	-	TRBJ2-7	TGTGCCTGGAGTGTACAAACAGGCAACGAGCAGTACTTC	CAWSVQTGNEQYF
TRBV5-4	13	-	-	TRBJ2-5	TGTGCCAGCAGCCGCGGACAGAAGGAGACCCAGTACTTC	CASSRGQKETQYF
TRBV18	14	TRBD2	-	TRBJ2-1	TGTGCCAGCTCCCCCGGACTAGCGGACAATGAGCAGTTCTTC	CASSPGLADNEQFF
TRBV6-6	13	TRBD1	-	TRBJ1-2	TGTGCCAGCAGTGCGACAGGGAACTATGGCTACACCTTC	CASSATGNYGYTF
TRBV6-1	15	-	-	TRBJ2-5	TGTGCCAGCCGAAGACAGGCCCTACTTCAAGAGACCCAGTACTTC	CASRRQALLQETQYF
TRBV14	18	TRBD1	once	TRBJ1-3	TGTGCCAGCAGCCGAAAGACAGGGGGCTTAAGCTATGGAAACACCATATATTTT	CASSRKTGGLSYGNTIYF
TRBV5-5	13	-	-	TRBJ2-1	TGTGCCAGCAGCTTGGATGGTAGATATGAGCAGTTCTTC	CASSLDGRYEQFF
TRBV12-5	14	TRBD1	-	TRBJ2-1	TGTGCTAGTGGTCAACAGGGGGCATGGGATGAGCAGTTCTTC	CASGQQGAWDEQFF
TRBV29-1	13	TRBD1	-	TRBJ1-2	TGCAGCGTTTTGACAGGGGAGGACTATGGCTACACCTTC	CSVLTGEDYGYTF
TRBV29-1	12	TRBD1	few	TRBJ1-3	TGCAGCATCGCAGGGGGCGGAAACACCATATATTTT	CSIAGGGNTIYF
TRBV28	17	TRBD1	-	TRBJ2-7	TGTGCCAGCAGTTCCCAACCGGGACAGGGGATGCGCTACGAGCAGTACTTC	CASSSQPGQGMRYEQYF
TRBV7-9	14	-	few	TRBJ2-3	TGTGCCAGCAGCCAACCGCTCCGTGGGGATACGCAGTATTTT	CASSQPLRGDTQYF